This TCR beta chain appears in the sequencing data of a study of T cell repertoires in cytomegalovirus infection. Study-level information: Through public TCR beta signatures, both CMV infection and matching HLA type were indicated.

V lost 1 base and J lost 4, with 10 bases in between. Germline CDR1 SGHVS, CDR2 FNYEAQ. This CDR3 has 14 amino acids. In regard to this clonotype: Its specificity is unknown.

Overall study results and limits: There were HLA-C-restricted CMV-specific TCR beta clonotypes dominating the ex vivo response. Carriers of CMV plus the relevant HLA were identified by cumulative public TCR beta family frequency.

TCRdb independently ran MiXCR on the reads; one entry per CDR3 protein. The sample carries approximately 320,000 distinct CDR3 sequences, more than 8% recorded once. The sample comprised PBMCs. The chain is built from TRBV7-6 and TRBJ1-2; unclear D gene. This TCR derives from a human donor in good health (CMV status not recorded). Some clones in this sample may be carry-over from other donors' samples. CDR3 sequence (DNA): TGTGCCAGCAGCTTAGGTAGCCAGGCCTATGGCTACACCTTC. This codes for CASSLGSQAYGYTF.